The subject of this entry is one TCR beta chain. Its antigen remains unidentified. The sample originates from a study of T cells in Graves' hyperthyroidism and ophthalmopathy. Study-level findings and limits: Blood also held most thyroid clonotypes expanded beyond 0.001.

The TCR beta CDR3 regions underwent amplification using RNA transcripts as the source. The HTBI primer set was used in a first-round RT-PCR of the TCR CDR3. TCRdb itself ran the multiplex PCR reads through MiXCR, one entry per CDR3 protein. Of around 600,000 distinct CDR3 sequences detected, roughly 15% appear once; the ten largest clones hold around 3.5%. This CDR3 is built from 13 residues. CDR1 and CDR2 from the germline V gene are SQVTM and ANQGSEA. Trimming took 4 bases from V and 7 from J, leaving 13 bases between them. Ophthalmopathy patients showed a Clinical Activity Score of at least 3, NOSPECS grade of at least 4 and duration under 3 months. The PBMCs studied were ones that came from roughly 11 ml fresh peripheral blood.

V and J are TRBV29-1 and TRBJ2-2; TRBD2 might be the D (5 bases). The sample taken for sequencing was blood. The sequence was collected from a woman between 40 and 50 years old with Graves' ophthalmopathy. As DNA, the CDR3 is TGCAGCGTTGGTCGCCCGGAGGACGGGGAGCTGTTTTTT. Protein: CSVGRPEDGELFF.